This TCR beta chain comes out of a study of T cells in Graves' hyperthyroidism and ophthalmopathy. Used for diagnoses were clinical symptoms, serum thyroxine and TRAb, thyroid ultrasound and orbital computed tomography. A remark on this clonotype: A clone one base away is much larger, so this may be a read error.

Germline CDR1 MNHGY, CDR2 SVAAGI. This CDR3 has 18 amino acids. Amplification targeted TCR beta CDR3 regions from RNA transcripts. The HTBI set primed first-round TCR CDR3 RT-PCR. Via MiXCR, TCRdb re-called the multiplex PCR reads, giving one row per CDR3 protein. In the table there are more than 500,000 distinct CDR3 sequences, about 15% of which are singletons. The sequence was collected from a woman aged 25 to 45 with Graves' ophthalmopathy. The material sequenced was blood. The rearrangement uses TRBV6-9 and TRBJ2-1; 12 bases line up with TRBD2. CDR3 protein: CASSYGTSGPSSHNEQFF. The CDR3, as DNA: TGTGCCAGCAGTTACGGGACTAGCGGGCCGAGCTCCCACAATGAGCAGTTCTTC.